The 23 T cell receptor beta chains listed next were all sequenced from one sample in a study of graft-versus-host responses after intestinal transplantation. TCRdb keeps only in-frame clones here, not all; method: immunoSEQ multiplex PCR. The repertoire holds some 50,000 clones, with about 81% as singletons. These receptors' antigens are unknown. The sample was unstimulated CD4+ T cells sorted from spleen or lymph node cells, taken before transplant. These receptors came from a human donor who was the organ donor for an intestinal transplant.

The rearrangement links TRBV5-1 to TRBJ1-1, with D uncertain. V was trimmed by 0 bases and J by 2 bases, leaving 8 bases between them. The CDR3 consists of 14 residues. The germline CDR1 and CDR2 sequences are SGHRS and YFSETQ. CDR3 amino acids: CASSLAILNTEAFF. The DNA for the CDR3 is TGCGCCAGCAGCTTGGCGATTTTAAACACTGAAGCTTTCTTT. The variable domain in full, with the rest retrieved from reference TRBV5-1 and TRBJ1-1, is KAGVTQTPRYLIKTRGQQVTLSCSPISGHRSVSWYQQTPGQGLQFLFEYFSETQRNKGNFPGRFSGRQFSNSRSEMNVSTLELGDSALYLCASSLAILNTEAFFGQGTRLTVV.

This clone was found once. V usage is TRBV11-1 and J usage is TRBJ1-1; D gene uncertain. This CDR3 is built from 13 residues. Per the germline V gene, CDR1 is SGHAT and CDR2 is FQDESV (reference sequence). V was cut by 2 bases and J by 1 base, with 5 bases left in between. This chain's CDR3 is CASSLKANTEAFF. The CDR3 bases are TGTGCCAGCAGCTTAAAGGCGAACACTGAAGCTTTCTTT.

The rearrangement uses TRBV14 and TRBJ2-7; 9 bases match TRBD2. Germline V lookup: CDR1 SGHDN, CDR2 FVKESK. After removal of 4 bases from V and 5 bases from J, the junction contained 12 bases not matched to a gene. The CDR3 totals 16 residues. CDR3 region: CASSLLAGPPSDEQYF. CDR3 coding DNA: TGTGCCAGCAGCCTGCTAGCGGGGCCTCCCTCTGACGAGCAGTACTTC.

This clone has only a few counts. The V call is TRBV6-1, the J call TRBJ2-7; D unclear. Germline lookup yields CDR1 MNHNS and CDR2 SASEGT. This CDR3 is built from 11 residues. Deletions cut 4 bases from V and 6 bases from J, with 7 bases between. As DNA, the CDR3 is TGTGCCAGCAGTGGTCGAAGCGAGCAGTACTTC. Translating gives CASSGRSEQYF.

CDR3: CASSTSGRTTDTQYF. CDR3 in DNA: TGTGCCAGCAGCACATCGGGACGGACCACAGATACGCAGTATTTT. The J gene is TRBJ2-3, the V gene TRBV11-2; either TRBD1 or TRBD2 may fit D (5 bases each). This CDR3 comprises 15 residues. CDR1 SGHAT and CDR2 FQNNGV come from the germline V gene. The V end was cut by 5 bases, the J end by 2 bases, with 14 bases between.

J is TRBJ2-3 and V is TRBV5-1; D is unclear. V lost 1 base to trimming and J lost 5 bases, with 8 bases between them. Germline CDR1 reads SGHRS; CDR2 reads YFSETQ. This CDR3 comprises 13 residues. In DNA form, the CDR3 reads TGCGCCAGCAGCTTGTCTCAGCAAGATACGCAGTATTTT. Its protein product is CASSLSQQDTQYF.

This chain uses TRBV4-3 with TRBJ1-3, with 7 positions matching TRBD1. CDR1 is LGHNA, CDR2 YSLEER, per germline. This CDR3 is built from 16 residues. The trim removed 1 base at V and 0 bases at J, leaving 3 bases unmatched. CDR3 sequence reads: CASSQVGQFSGNTIYF. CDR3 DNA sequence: TGCGCCAGCAGCCAAGTGGGACAGTTCTCTGGAAACACCATATATTTT.

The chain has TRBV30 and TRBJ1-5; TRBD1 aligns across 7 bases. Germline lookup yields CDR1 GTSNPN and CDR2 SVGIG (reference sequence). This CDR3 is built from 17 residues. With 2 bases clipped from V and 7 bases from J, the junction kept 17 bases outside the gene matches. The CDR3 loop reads CAWSHAKIRGGRQPQHF. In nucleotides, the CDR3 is TGTGCCTGGAGTCATGCCAAAATTCGAGGGGGCAGACAGCCCCAGCATTTT.

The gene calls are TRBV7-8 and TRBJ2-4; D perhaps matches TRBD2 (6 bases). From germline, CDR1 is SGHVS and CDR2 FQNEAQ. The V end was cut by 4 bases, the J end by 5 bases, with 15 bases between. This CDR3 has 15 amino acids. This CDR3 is CASSSTGGRQNIQYF. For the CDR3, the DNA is TGTGCCAGCAGCTCGACCGGGGGACGGCAAAACATTCAGTACTTC.

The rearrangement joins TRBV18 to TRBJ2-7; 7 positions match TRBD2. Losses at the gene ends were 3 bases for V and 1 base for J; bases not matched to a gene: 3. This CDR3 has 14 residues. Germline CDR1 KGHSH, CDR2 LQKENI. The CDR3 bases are TGTGCCAGCTCACCTCTAGCGGAGTCCTACGAGCAGTACTTC. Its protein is CASSPLAESYEQYF.

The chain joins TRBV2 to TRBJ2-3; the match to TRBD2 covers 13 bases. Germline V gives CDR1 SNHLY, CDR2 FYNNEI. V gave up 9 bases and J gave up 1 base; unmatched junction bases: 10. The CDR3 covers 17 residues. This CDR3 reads CARRGLAGVARTDTQYF. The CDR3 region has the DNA TGTGCCAGACGAGGACTAGCGGGGGTTGCTCGCACAGATACGCAGTATTTT.

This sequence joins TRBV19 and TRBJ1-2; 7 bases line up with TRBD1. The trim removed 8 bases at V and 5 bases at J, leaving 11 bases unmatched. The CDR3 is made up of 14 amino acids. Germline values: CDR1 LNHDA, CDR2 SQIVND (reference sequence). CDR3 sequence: CASSSRTGLYGYTF. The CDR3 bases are TGTGCCAGTTCATCCAGGACAGGACTTTATGGCTACACCTTC.

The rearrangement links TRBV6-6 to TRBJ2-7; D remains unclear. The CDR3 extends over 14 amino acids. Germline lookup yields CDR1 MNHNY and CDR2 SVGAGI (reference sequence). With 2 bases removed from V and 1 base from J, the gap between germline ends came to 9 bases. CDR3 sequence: CASSYVLGSYEQYF. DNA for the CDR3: TGTGCCAGCAGTTACGTTCTGGGTTCCTACGAGCAGTACTTC.

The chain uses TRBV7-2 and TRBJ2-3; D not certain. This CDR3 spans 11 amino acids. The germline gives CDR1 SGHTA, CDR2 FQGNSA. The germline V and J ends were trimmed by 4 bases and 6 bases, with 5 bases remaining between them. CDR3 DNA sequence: TGTGCCAGCAGCTCACACGATACGCAGTATTTT. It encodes CASSSHDTQYF.

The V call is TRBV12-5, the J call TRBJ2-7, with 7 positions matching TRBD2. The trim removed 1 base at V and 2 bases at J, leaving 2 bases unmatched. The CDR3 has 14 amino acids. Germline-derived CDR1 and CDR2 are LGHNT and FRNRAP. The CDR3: CASGLASGAYEQYF. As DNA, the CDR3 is TGTGCTAGTGGTTTGGCTAGCGGTGCCTACGAGCAGTACTTC.

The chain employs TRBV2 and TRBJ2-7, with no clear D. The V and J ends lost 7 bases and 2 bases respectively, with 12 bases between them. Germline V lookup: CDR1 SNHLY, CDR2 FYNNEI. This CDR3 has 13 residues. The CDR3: CASTPGVTYEQYF. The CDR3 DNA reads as TGTGCCAGCACCCCTGGGGTGACCTACGAGCAGTACTTC.

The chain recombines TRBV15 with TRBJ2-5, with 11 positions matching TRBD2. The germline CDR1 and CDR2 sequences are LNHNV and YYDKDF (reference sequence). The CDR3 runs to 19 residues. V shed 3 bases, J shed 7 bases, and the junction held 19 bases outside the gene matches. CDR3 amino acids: CATSSRRGGSGRATGTQYF. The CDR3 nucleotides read TGTGCCACCAGCAGTAGGCGAGGTGGTAGCGGGAGGGCCACGGGGACCCAGTACTTC.

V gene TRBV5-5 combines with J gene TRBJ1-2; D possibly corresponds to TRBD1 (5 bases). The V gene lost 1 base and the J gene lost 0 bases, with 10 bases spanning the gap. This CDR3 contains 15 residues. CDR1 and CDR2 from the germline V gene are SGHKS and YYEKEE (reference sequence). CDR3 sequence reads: CASSLFQGTNYGYTF. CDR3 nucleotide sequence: TGTGCCAGCAGCTTGTTCCAGGGAACTAACTATGGCTACACCTTC.

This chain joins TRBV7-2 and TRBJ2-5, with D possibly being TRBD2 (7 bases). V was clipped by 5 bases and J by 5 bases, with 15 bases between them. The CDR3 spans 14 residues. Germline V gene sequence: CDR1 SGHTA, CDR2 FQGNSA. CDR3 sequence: CASSIDGGRETQYF. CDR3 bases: TGTGCCAGCAGCATAGACGGGGGGCGGGAGACCCAGTACTTC.

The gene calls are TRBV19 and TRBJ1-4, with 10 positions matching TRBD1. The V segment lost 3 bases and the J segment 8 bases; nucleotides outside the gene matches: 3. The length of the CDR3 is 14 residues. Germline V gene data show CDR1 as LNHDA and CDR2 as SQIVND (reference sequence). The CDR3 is CASSMGQGNEKLFF. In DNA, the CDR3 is TGTGCCAGTAGTATGGGACAGGGGAACGAAAAACTGTTTTTT.

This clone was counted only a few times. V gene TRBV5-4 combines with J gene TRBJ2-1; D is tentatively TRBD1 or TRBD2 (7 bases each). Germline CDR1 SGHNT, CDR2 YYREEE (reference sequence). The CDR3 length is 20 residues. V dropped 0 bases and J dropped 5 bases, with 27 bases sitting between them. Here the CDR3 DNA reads TGTGCCAGCAGCTTGGCCAGGGGGAGGGGACCTCTTTGGGGTGACAATGAGCAGTTCTTC. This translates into CASSLARGRGPLWGDNEQFF.

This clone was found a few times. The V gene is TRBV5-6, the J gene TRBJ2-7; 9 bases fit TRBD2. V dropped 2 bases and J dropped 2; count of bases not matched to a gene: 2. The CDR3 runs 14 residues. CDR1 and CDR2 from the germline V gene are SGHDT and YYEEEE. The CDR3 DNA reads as TGTGCCAGCAGCTTCGGCGGGGGGGCCTACGAGCAGTACTTC. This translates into CASSFGGGAYEQYF. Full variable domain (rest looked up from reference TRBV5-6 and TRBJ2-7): DAGVTQSPTHLIKTRGQQVTLRCSPKSGHDTVSWYQQALGQGPQFIFQYYEEEERQRGNFPDRFSGHQFPNYSSELNVNALLLGDSALYLCASSFGGGAYEQYFGPGTRLTVT.

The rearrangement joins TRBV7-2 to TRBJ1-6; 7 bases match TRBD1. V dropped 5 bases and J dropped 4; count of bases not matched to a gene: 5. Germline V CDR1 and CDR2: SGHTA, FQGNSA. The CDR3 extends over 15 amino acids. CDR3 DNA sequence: TGTGCCAGCAGCGACAGGGTTTTTTATAATTCACCCCTCCACTTT. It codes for CASSDRVFYNSPLHF.